These T cell receptor beta chains were read from a single sample in a study of T cells after yellow fever vaccination. TCRdb used MiXCR to reprocess the 5' RACE reads, holding one entry per CDR3 protein. The table includes 150,000 to 200,000 distinct CDR3 sequences, about 6% detected once. Sequencing used CD4+ T cells sorted from PBMCs, obtained on the day of the first yellow fever vaccination. These receptor sequences come from a man between 18 and 35 years old who received the YFV17D yellow fever vaccine. CDR3s include the opening cysteine and the closing phenylalanine or tryptophan. The D gene is left open where the match is weak. The size entry gives once, few or many counts, or a class when the clone is expanded.

V gene	J gene	clone size	D gene	CDR3 protein	CDR3 DNA
TRBV10-3	TRBJ2-3	many	-	CAISDAGTKTDTQYF	TGTGCCATCAGTGATGCAGGGACCAAAACAGATACGCAGTATTTT
TRBV6-1	TRBJ2-1	few	TRBD1	CASRGTGVRYEQFF	TGTGCCAGCAGAGGGACAGGAGTAAGGTATGAGCAGTTCTTC
TRBV5-5	TRBJ1-2	many	TRBD1	CASSLGAAGGRYGYTF	TGTGCCAGCAGCTTGGGTGCGGCAGGGGGCCGCTATGGCTACACCTTC
TRBV6-2/TRBV6-3	TRBJ2-7	many	TRBD2	CASSYPQAGAAGEQYF	TGTGCCAGCAGTTATCCCCAAGCGGGGGCGGCCGGCGAGCAGTACTTC
TRBV20-1	TRBJ2-5	many	-	CSARGGRETQYF	TGCAGTGCTAGGGGGGGAAGAGAGACCCAGTACTTC
TRBV5-1	TRBJ2-6	few	-	CASSSSSGIGANVLTF	TGCGCCAGCAGCTCTTCCTCGGGGATTGGGGCCAACGTCCTGACTTTC
TRBV20-1	TRBJ2-1	few	-	CSARRAISYNEQFF	TGCAGTGCTAGGCGGGCCATCTCCTACAATGAGCAGTTCTTC
TRBV5-6	TRBJ2-7	many	-	CASSLGQLRGQYF	TGTGCCAGCAGCTTGGGCCAGCTTAGAGGGCAGTACTTC
TRBV6-5	TRBJ2-2	many	TRBD1	CASSYSTGPGELFF	TGTGCCAGCAGTTACTCGACAGGGCCCGGGGAGCTGTTTTTT
TRBV3-1	TRBJ2-5	many	TRBD2	CASSAALAGGKETQYF	TGTGCCAGCAGCGCCGCTTTAGCGGGGGGGAAAGAGACCCAGTACTTC
TRBV5-1	TRBJ2-7	few	-	CASSLLANGYEQYF	TGCGCCAGCAGCTTACTTGCCAACGGCTACGAGCAGTACTTC